This T cell receptor (beta chain) was found in a study of CD8+CD57+ T cells in acquired aplastic anemia. Overall study: Yields of DNA that came from sorted CD4+ and CD8+ cells averaged 3.2 ug.

V lost 2 bases, J lost 5 bases, and 14 bases lay in between. Germline V gene sequence: CDR1 SGHKS, CDR2 YYEKEE (reference sequence). The CDR3 totals 14 residues. The count of this clonotype is one. Profiles of TCR beta VDJ and CDR3 were generated from a genomic DNA template. TCRdb redid the calling of the reads with MiXCR, one entry per CDR3 protein. The data show about 270,000 distinct CDR3 sequences, approximately 82% seen once. Whoever was chosen for sequencing had shown CD8+CD57+ cell expansion by flow cytometry. No therapy was given to patients before blood sampling. This receptor was obtained from a human donor with aplastic anemia. What was sequenced was sorted CD4+, CD8+, or CD8+CD57+ T cells (not recorded which) from PBMCs. The rearrangement uses TRBV5-5 and TRBJ2-7; D possibly uses TRBD1 or TRBD2 (5 bases each). CDR3: CASSLDLRGHEQYF. In nucleotides, the CDR3 is TGTGCCAGCAGCTTAGATCTGAGGGGTCACGAGCAGTACTTC.